This T cell receptor beta chain originates from a study of T cell changes during pregnancy in multiple sclerosis. Trimming pared 2 bases from V and 3 bases from J, leaving 6 bases between. Per germline, CDR1 MNHEY and CDR2 SVGAGI. This CDR3 comprises 13 residues. Of note for this clone: Different DNA sequences within this sample yield the same CDR3.

Only in-frame clones appear in the TCRdb table, and some are missing; sequencing was by immunoSEQ multiplex PCR. The profile shows roughly 90,000 clones, 90% to 95% of them singletons. The sequencing used peripheral blood, collected in the third trimester of pregnancy. The receptor was derived from a female donor with multiple sclerosis, enrolled in a pregnancy study. The chain uses TRBV6-5 and TRBJ2-3; weak D call: TRBD2 (5 bases). The CDR3 sequence is CASSYRGTDTQYF. CDR3 nucleotides: TGTGCCAGCAGTTACCGGGGTACAGATACGCAGTATTTT.